One T cell receptor (beta chain) is described in this entry. This CDR3 contains 14 residues. Germline assignment: CDR1 SNHLY and CDR2 FYNNEI. J gave up 5 bases and V 7 bases, and 5 bases lay outside the gene matches. TCRdb ran MiXCR on the RT-PCR reads and lists one entry per CDR3 protein. The sample contains 900,000 to 1,000,000 distinct CDR3 sequences, 18% of which appear only once. This sample is part of a study of patients and donors after allogeneic stem cell transplantation. The chain links TRBV2 to TRBJ1-6; 7 nucleotides align to TRBD1. The sequence was obtained from a human donor who was either an allogeneic HSCT recipient or a stem cell or donor lymphocyte infusion donor (not recorded which). It is not recorded whose cells these are; they may come from a transplant donor. Sequencing used blood, either unsorted or a sorted T cell fraction (not recorded which). The CDR3 DNA sequence: TGTGCCAGCACTCAGACAGGGAATAATTCACCCCTCCACTTT. Amino acid sequence: CASTQTGNNSPLHF.